The 21 T cell receptor beta chains below were found in one sample sequenced in a study of molecular identifiers for immune sequencing clone quantification. TCRdb analysed the PCR reads with MiXCR anew, one entry per CDR3 protein. The data hold roughly 100,000 distinct CDR3 sequences, with 30% to 35% observed a single time. Source material: naive CD8+ T cells from blood, with Jurkat cell RNA spiked in. Subset denoted: FACS-sorted CD8+CD4-CCR7+CD45RA+ naive T cells. The receptors here all came from a human donor in good health. Some libraries in this study had Jurkat cell RNA spiked in.

About this clonotype: An end of the junction differs from the germline gene, which may be a read error. The chain carries TRBV4-3 and TRBJ2-3; D is ambiguous. The CDR3 sequence is 13 residues long. Germline CDR1 and CDR2: LGHNA and YSLEER. The chain's CDR3 is CASSQATLDTQDF. The CDR3 nucleotides are TGCGCCAGCAGCCAGGCCACGTTGGATACGCAGGATTTT.

This clonotype occurred many times. This chain links TRBV20-1 with TRBJ2-2; no reliable D call. Trimming removed 6 bases at V and 0 bases at J, with 11 bases between. In germline, CDR1 is DFQATT, CDR2 SNEGSKA (reference sequence). The CDR3 runs to 14 residues. CDR3 amino acids: CSATGRTNTGELFF. As DNA, the CDR3 is TGCAGTGCCACCGGACGGACGAACACCGGGGAGCTGTTTTTT.

This chain uses TRBV7-2 with TRBJ2-7; D gene unclear. The V gene's germline CDR1 is SGHTA and CDR2 FQGNSA. This CDR3 is built from 15 residues. V was clipped by 1 base and J by 1 base, with 11 bases between them. The CDR3 region is CASSLGVGKSYEQYF. As DNA, the CDR3 is TGTGCCAGCAGCTTAGGGGTAGGGAAATCCTACGAGCAGTACTTC.

V usage is TRBV13 and J usage is TRBJ2-3; tentatively, D is TRBD2 (6 bases). Trimming stripped 3 bases from V and 6 bases from J, with 28 bases between. CDR3 length: 19 amino acids. Germline V gives CDR1 PRHDT, CDR2 FYEKMQ (reference sequence). CDR3 loop: CASSLAQNPRREEWDTQYF. In DNA form, the CDR3 reads TGTGCCAGCAGCTTGGCACAAAACCCTAGGAGGGAGGAGTGGGATACGCAGTATTTT.

The rearrangement uses TRBV14 and TRBJ2-1; D is undetermined. This CDR3 spans 12 amino acids. Per the germline V gene, CDR1 is SGHDN and CDR2 is FVKESK. Trimming shortened V by 1 base and J by 8 bases, and 6 bases separated the two germline ends. The CDR3 loop reads CASSQVRHEQFF. CDR3 coding DNA: TGTGCCAGCAGCCAAGTACGGCATGAGCAGTTCTTC.

The chain links TRBV5-1 to TRBJ2-7; 7 bases match TRBD2. The germline gives CDR1 SGHRS, CDR2 YFSETQ. The CDR3 sequence is 13 residues long. Germline trimming cut 0 bases from V and 7 bases from J; bases unmatched to any gene: 4. The CDR3 DNA sequence: TGCGCCAGCAGCTTGGCGGGGACTATGGAGCAGTACTTC. This translates into CASSLAGTMEQYF.

This sequence joins TRBV20-1 and TRBJ1-6, with TRBD1 matching over 7 bases. This CDR3 has 17 amino acids. CDR1 DFQATT and CDR2 SNEGSKA come from the germline V gene (reference sequence). The V gene end was trimmed by 0 bases and the J gene end by 1 base; junction bases not matched to a gene: 6. CDR3 region: CSARDYNRGSYNSPLHF. CDR3 sequence (DNA): TGCAGTGCTAGAGATTATAACAGGGGTTCCTATAATTCACCCCTCCACTTT.

Comments on this clonotype: A read error may produce the germline difference seen at one junction end. The chain employs TRBV7-9 and TRBJ1-1; D not certain. The CDR3 sequence is 11 residues long. Looked up from germline, CDR1 is SEHNR and CDR2 is FQNEAQ (reference sequence). The CDR3 DNA reads TGCGGTGTCCGACCCGCCAGTGAAGCTTTCTTT. Translation: CGVRPASEAFF.

This clonotype was detected a few times. The chain combines TRBV11-2 with TRBJ1-2; D remains ambiguous. CDR3 length equals 13 residues. The germline V and J ends were trimmed by 5 bases and 1 base, with 8 bases remaining between them. CDR1 SGHAT and CDR2 FQNNGV come from the germline V gene. CDR3 sequence reads: CASSPEVNYGYTF. Here the CDR3 DNA reads TGTGCCAGCAGCCCTGAAGTTAACTATGGCTACACCTTC.

With respect to this clonotype: At one end the junction does not follow the germline gene, possibly because of a read error. The genes are TRBV7-9 and TRBJ2-7, with 8 bases that match TRBD1. CDR3 length: 14 amino acids. Germline V gene lookup returns CDR1 SEHNR and CDR2 FQNEAQ (reference sequence). CDR3 nucleotides: TGTGCCAGCAGCCAAGGGACAGGAGTCTACGATCAGTACTTC. Protein: CASSQGTGVYDQYF.

This clonotype has ten or more counts. The chain has TRBV7-9 and TRBJ2-3; D remains unclear. Trimming took 0 bases from V and 0 from J, leaving 7 bases between them. Germline loops: CDR1 SEHNR, CDR2 FQNEAQ (reference sequence). The CDR3 runs 15 residues. The CDR3 DNA follows: TGTGCCAGCAGCTTAGCGCTTACTAGCACAGATACGCAGTATTTT. It translates to CASSLALTSTDTQYF.

The V call is TRBV6-5, the J call TRBJ2-7; D gene unclear. The CDR3 spans 13 residues. V was shortened by 0 bases and J by 7 bases, with 10 bases between the two germline ends. Germline V gene sequence: CDR1 MNHEY, CDR2 SVGAGI. In DNA, the CDR3 is TGTGCCAGCAGTTACTCGGTCTCCTGGGAGCAGTACTTC. This gives the protein CASSYSVSWEQYF.

The chain has TRBV28 and TRBJ1-6; TRBD1 matches 9 bases. The CDR3 consists of 19 residues. In germline, CDR1 is MDHEN, CDR2 SYDVKM. Trimming at V came to 2 bases and at J to 2 bases, leaving 10 bases not matched to a gene. CDR3 sequence: CASSLTNYRGPPYNSPLHF. DNA for the CDR3: TGTGCCAGCAGTTTAACCAATTACAGGGGGCCGCCCTATAATTCACCCCTCCACTTT.

The genes are TRBV2 and TRBJ2-2; 7 bases agree with TRBD2. The CDR3 has 16 amino acids. Germline lookup yields CDR1 SNHLY and CDR2 FYNNEI. J lost 3 bases, V lost 4 bases, and 8 bases had no gene match. The CDR3 bases are TGTGCCAGCAGTGGTACCGGGACTATAGACACCGGGGAGCTGTTTTTT. It translates to CASSGTGTIDTGELFF.

This clonotype was counted between two and nine times. This sequence joins TRBV2 and TRBJ1-5, with D unclear. The V gene's germline CDR1 is SNHLY and CDR2 FYNNEI. V lost 6 bases and J lost 6, with 15 bases in between. This CDR3 is 14 amino acids long. The CDR3 reads CASSSLGNSQPQHF. For the CDR3, the DNA is TGTGCCAGCAGCTCACTGGGCAACAGTCAGCCCCAGCATTTT.

This chain uses TRBV20-1 with TRBJ2-1, with a weak D call TRBD2 (5 bases). In germline, CDR1 is DFQATT, CDR2 SNEGSKA (reference sequence). V dropped 3 bases and J dropped 15 bases, with 21 bases sitting between them. This CDR3 region has 13 residues. CDR3 in amino acids: CSASLPGSRQLFF. The CDR3 DNA follows: TGCAGTGCTAGTCTCCCGGGGAGCCGCCAGCTGTTCTTC.

A few counts support this clonotype. The chain combines TRBV20-1 with TRBJ1-2; D unresolved. The CDR3 extends over 13 amino acids. V gave up 5 bases and J gave up 5 bases, with 15 bases separating them. Germline values: CDR1 DFQATT, CDR2 SNEGSKA (reference sequence). The CDR3 loop reads CSAPPDGGYGYTF. CDR3 bases: TGCAGTGCTCCCCCGGACGGAGGATATGGCTACACCTTC.

The chain has TRBV6-2 or TRBV6-3 and TRBJ2-7; TRBD1 is a possible D gene (5 bases). CDR3 size: 14 residues. Germline CDR1 is MNHEY and CDR2 is SVGEGT. V was pared by 4 bases and J by 3 bases, with 13 bases between. DNA for the CDR3: TGTGCCAGCAGTTTGGCAGGGTGGGACTACGAGCAGTACTTC. Amino acids: CASSLAGWDYEQYF.

V usage is TRBV9 and J usage is TRBJ2-3; 7 bases are shared with TRBD1. Germline trimming cut 1 base from V and 0 bases from J; bases unmatched to any gene: 5. The V gene's germline CDR1 is SGDLS and CDR2 YYNGEE. The CDR3 has 16 amino acids. The CDR3 sequence is CASSVNRGWSTDTQYF. The CDR3 nucleotides read TGTGCCAGCAGCGTAAACAGGGGATGGAGCACAGATACGCAGTATTTT.

This clonotype was recorded many times. The chain has TRBV27 and TRBJ2-6, with 7 bases lining up with TRBD1. V was clipped by 6 bases and J by 2 bases; unmatched bases: 13. The CDR3 consists of 18 residues. In germline, CDR1 is MNHEY, CDR2 SMNVEV (reference sequence). The DNA for the CDR3 is TGTGCCAGCAGCAAGGGACAGAACAGGGCCACTGGGGCCAACGTCCTGACTTTC. Translated, it gives CASSKGQNRATGANVLTF.

In the case of this clonotype: A much larger clonotype is one base distant, so this may be a read error. The CDR3 sequence is CASSEVSGLAKNIQYF. CDR3 nucleotides: TGTGCCAGCAGCGAAGTTAGCGGACTAGCCAAAAACATTCAGTACTTC. This chain links TRBV21-1 with TRBJ2-4; the table's D call TRBD2 went unverified against the DNA. TRBV21-1 is marked as a pseudogene. This CDR3 has 16 residues.